The 10 T cell receptor beta chains in this list originate from one sample, sequenced in a study of T cell changes during pregnancy in multiple sclerosis. The protocol was immunoSEQ multiplex PCR, while the TCRdb copy is restricted to in-frame clones and leaves out a portion. The sample contains approximately 130,000 clones, under 95% of which appear only once. The sample in question was peripheral blood, obtained before pregnancy. The receptors shown here come from a female donor with multiple sclerosis, enrolled in a pregnancy study.

The rearrangement uses TRBV6-5 and TRBJ1-4; 7 nucleotides align to TRBD1. J was trimmed by 7 bases and V by 0 bases; bases with no gene match: 8. The CDR3 consists of 16 residues. The germline V gene encodes CDR1 MNHEY and CDR2 SVGAGI. The CDR3 bases are TGTGCCAGCAGTTACTCGACTAGGGGGCTACGTGAAAAACTGTTTTTT. It yields the protein CASSYSTRGLREKLFF.

The chain links TRBV6-1 to TRBJ1-2; 7 nucleotides line up with TRBD1. V dropped 2 bases and J dropped 8; count of bases not matched to a gene: 2. This CDR3 contains 12 residues. CDR1 and CDR2 from the germline V gene are MNHNS and SASEGT. The CDR3 loop is CASSERDSGYTF. In DNA, the CDR3 is TGTGCCAGCAGTGAACGGGACAGCGGCTACACCTTC.

V gene TRBV5-1 combines with J gene TRBJ2-7; D is possibly TRBD1 (5 bases). CDR3 length: 15 amino acids. V lost 3 bases to trimming and J lost 0 bases, with 13 bases between them. Germline CDR1 and CDR2: SGHRS and YFSETQ. DNA for the CDR3: TGCGCCAGCAGCTCTGACAGTCCGAGCTCCTACGAGCAGTACTTC. It translates to CASSSDSPSSYEQYF.

The V call is TRBV19, the J call TRBJ2-5; 11 bases fit TRBD2. Germline trimming cut 6 bases from V and 5 bases from J; bases unmatched to any gene: 8. Germline lookup yields CDR1 LNHDA and CDR2 SQIVND (reference sequence). This CDR3 comprises 15 residues. The DNA for the CDR3 is TGTGCCAGTAGGCTTACTAGCGGGAGTTGGGAGACCCAGTACTTC. Its protein product is CASRLTSGSWETQYF. Variable domain in full (rest from reference TRBV19 and TRBJ2-5): DGGITQSPKYLFRKEGQNVTLSCEQNLNHDAMYWYRQDPGQGLRLIYYSQIVNDFQKGDIAEGYSVSREKKESFPLTVTSAQKNPTAFYLCASRLTSGSWETQYFGPGTRLLVL.

The chain couples TRBV27 to TRBJ2-7, with TRBD1 identical over 9 bases. Trimming removed 5 bases from V and 4 bases from J; junction bases left unmatched: 9. Germline CDR1 reads MNHEY; CDR2 reads SMNVEV (reference sequence). The CDR3 totals 15 residues. The CDR3 loop is CASSTTGTGIYEQYF. The CDR3 DNA reads as TGTGCCAGCAGTACTACCGGGACAGGGATATACGAGCAGTACTTC.

The chain employs TRBV27 and TRBJ1-4, with D perhaps matching TRBD1 (5 bases). Germline CDR1 reads MNHEY; CDR2 reads SMNVEV (reference sequence). There are 14 residues in the CDR3. Between the trimmed V and J ends, which lost 5 bases and 7 bases, there was a span of 14 bases. For the CDR3, the DNA is TGTGCCAGCAGTCCAAGTCAGGGTGGTGAAAAACTGTTTTTT. Translating it yields CASSPSQGGEKLFF.

This chain joins TRBV6-4 and TRBJ2-2; tentatively, D is TRBD1 (6 bases). Germline V lookup: CDR1 MRHNA, CDR2 SNTAGT. The CDR3 length is 15 residues. V lost 6 bases to trimming and J lost 7 bases, with 18 bases between them. Written as DNA, the CDR3 is TGTGCCAGCAGCGGACAGAGTGGGCACGGCGGGGAGCTGTTTTTT. Residues: CASSGQSGHGGELFF.

This sequence joins TRBV5-4 and TRBJ2-7; 14 nucleotides align to TRBD2. The germline V gene has CDR1 SGHNT and CDR2 YYREEE (reference sequence). This CDR3 region has 17 residues. V gave up 4 bases and J gave up 7 bases; unmatched junction bases: 13. CDR3 nucleotides: TGTGCCAGCAGCGGAGACTTGGGACTAGCGGGAGTAGGAGAGCAGTACTTC. Its translation: CASSGDLGLAGVGEQYF.

Comments on this clone: Within the sample, other DNA sequences also encode this same CDR3. This sequence joins TRBV30 and TRBJ2-7; D remains ambiguous. Trimming removed 1 base from V and 3 bases from J, with 7 bases in between. The germline gives CDR1 GTSNPN, CDR2 SVGIG (reference sequence). CDR3 size: 12 residues. CDR3 sequence reads: CAWSAGGYEQYF. The CDR3 DNA sequence: TGTGCCTGGAGTGCCGGCGGCTACGAGCAGTACTTC.

The table lists this clone with a count of one. This chain links TRBV7-8 with TRBJ2-7; weak D call: TRBD1 (6 bases). CDR3 size: 13 residues. Germline CDR1 and CDR2: SGHVS and FQNEAQ. Trimming stripped 1 base from V and 7 bases from J, with 11 bases between. This CDR3 reads CASSLVGGTEQYF. The DNA for the CDR3 is TGTGCCAGCAGCTTAGTGGGTGGGACAGAGCAGTACTTC.